These 6 T cell receptor beta chains were all obtained from the same sample, sequenced in a study of regulatory T cells in long-lasting Graves disease. Time point described: newly diagnosed GD, antithyroid drugs for less than 3 months. PBMC-derived RNA was used for the TCR library. Arm-PCR with iRepertoire HTBI primers amplified the CDR3 regions for these TCR beta libraries. TCRdb redid the calling of the multiplex PCR reads with MiXCR, one entry per CDR3 protein. The sample records about 610,000 distinct CDR3 sequences, roughly 16% being singletons. These data are also associated with another study on T cells in Graves' hyperthyroidism and ophthalmopathy.

Source: peripheral blood mononuclear cells (PBMCs), taken at new diagnosis, from a patient treated with antithyroid drugs. The receptors derive from a man between 18 and 35 years old with Graves disease.

In regard to this clonotype: The CDR3 ends on some other residue instead of the conserved phenylalanine or tryptophan, so this is likely a read error. The rearrangement joins TRBV5-5 to TRBJ2-3; 7 bases are shared with TRBD1. After removal of 5 bases from V and 1 base from J, the junction contained 16 bases not matched to a gene. CDR1 is SGHKS and CDR2 is YYEKEE in the germline V gene (reference sequence). There are 18 residues in the CDR3. The CDR3 region is CASRFGAPRQGGTDTQYV. DNA of the CDR3: TGTGCCAGCAGGTTCGGGGCGCCAAGACAGGGCGGCACAGATACGCAGTATGTT.

This clonotype turned up a few times. The chain is built from TRBV10-3 and TRBJ2-4; 10 nucleotides line up with TRBD2. J gave up 4 bases and V 6 bases, and 6 bases lay outside the gene matches. The CDR3 has 15 residues. Germline V gene lookup returns CDR1 ENHRY and CDR2 SYGVKD. CDR3 nucleotides: TGTGCCATCAGCGCGTTTAGCGGGGGGAAAAACATTCAGTACTTC. Its translation: CAISAFSGGKNIQYF.

This clonotype was counted at least ten times. The chain has TRBV6-1 and TRBJ2-2; TRBD1 matches 8 bases. V was pared by 6 bases and J by 1 base, with 4 bases of the junction left unmatched. The CDR3 extends over 15 amino acids. Germline V gene lookup returns CDR1 MNHNS and CDR2 SASEGT. The CDR3 coding sequence is TGTGCCAGCAGATCAGGGGGCGTGAACACCGGGGAGCTGTTTTTT. Protein sequence: CASRSGGVNTGELFF.

The sample holds many counts of this clonotype. The gene calls are TRBV12-3 or TRBV12-4 and TRBJ1-2; D unclear. This CDR3 contains 13 residues. V dropped 6 bases and J dropped 4 bases, with 12 bases sitting between them. The CDR3 sequence is CASRLYGGYGYTF. The CDR3 nucleotides are TGTGCCAGCAGACTATACGGCGGCTATGGCTACACCTTC.

This clonotype was counted ten times or more. This chain uses TRBV7-6 with TRBJ2-3; D gene unclear. Trimming pared 4 bases from V and 0 bases from J, leaving 11 bases between. The CDR3 contains 15 residues. The V gene's germline CDR1 is SGHVS and CDR2 FNYEAQ. CDR3 bases: TGTGCCAGCAGCTCGGTCGGGCGTAGCACAGATACGCAGTATTTT. It translates to CASSSVGRSTDTQYF.

In its sample, this clonotype was seen many times. The chain uses TRBV20-1 and TRBJ2-7, with 8 nucleotides matching TRBD2. CDR1 and CDR2 from the germline V gene are DFQATT and SNEGSKA (reference sequence). V was pared by 3 bases and J by 2 bases, with 3 bases of the junction left unmatched. The CDR3 is made up of 13 amino acids. This CDR3 reads CSASVSGTYEQYF. CDR3 DNA: TGCAGTGCTAGTGTTAGCGGGACCTACGAGCAGTACTTC.